This is a list of T cell receptor beta chains from one sample in a study of blood T cell repertoires in COVID-19. The data were produced by immunoSEQ multiplex PCR, yet TCRdb's version contains in-frame clones alone and is incomplete. Of 90,000 to 150,000 clones detected, around three quarters appear once; the ten largest clones hold approximately 5.6%. Specimen: peripheral blood. The receptors were sampled from a man between 65 and 85 years old with acute or convalescent COVID-19. Each CDR3 is given with its conserved first and last residue. The D gene is left open where the match is weak.

TRBV5-1,TRBJ2-2,TRBD2,CASSQTSGRADPGELFF
TRBV5-4,TRBJ2-1,TRBD2,CASSPSLAGGNNEQFF
TRBV2,TRBJ2-7,TRBD2,CASSEGGTDYEQYF
TRBV5-1,TRBJ2-5,TRBD1,CASSGGTALETQYF
TRBV7-9,TRBJ2-7,-,CASSLKGGGATYEQYF
TRBV7-9,TRBJ2-5,-,CASSPSKGGGREETQYF
TRBV5-5,TRBJ1-2,-,CASGRWGSNYGYTF
TRBV30,TRBJ1-1,-,CAWRREDGRNTEAFF
TRBV9,TRBJ1-2,-,CASSVESRAGYFGYTF
TRBV15,TRBJ1-2,-,CATSRGGHTNYGYTF
TRBV9,TRBJ2-5,TRBD1,CASASGTVGQETQYF
TRBV20-1,TRBJ1-1,TRBD1,CSATGTGGAFF
TRBV11-3,TRBJ2-5,-,CASSLGTNQWETQYF
TRBV9,TRBJ1-2,-,CASSVGTARGYTF
TRBV11-2,TRBJ2-1,-,CASSPQDRLFSEQFF
TRBV5-4,TRBJ1-4,-,CASSSRTADNEKLFF
TRBV10-3,TRBJ1-5,-,CAIGGGSNQPQHF
TRBV29-1,TRBJ2-3,TRBD1,CSALPGQGPDTQYF
TRBV19,TRBJ1-5,-,CASSIEGLGNQPQHF
TRBV5-8,TRBJ2-5,TRBD2,CASSLAFTSGGAGFRETQYF
TRBV28,TRBJ2-1,TRBD2,CASIKMFGGSNEQFF
TRBV12-3/TRBV12-4,TRBJ1-1,TRBD1,CASRPTGAEAFF
TRBV7-9,TRBJ2-7,-,CASSLLGPGNEQYF
TRBV19,TRBJ1-5,TRBD1,CASSIWQGDQPQHF
TRBV6-2/TRBV6-3,TRBJ1-5,-,CASSGRENQPQHF
TRBV3-1/TRBV3-2,TRBJ1-2,TRBD1,CASSHQTGNGYTF
TRBV27,TRBJ2-1,-,CASSYQLAPNNEQFF
TRBV4-2,TRBJ1-1,TRBD1,CASSQGLRGLDTEAFF
TRBV11-3,TRBJ2-5,-,CASSLVGTRGETQYF
TRBV4-3,TRBJ1-2,-,CASSQAQNYGYTF
TRBV7-2,TRBJ2-1,TRBD2,CASREGGYNEQFF
TRBV27,TRBJ1-4,-,CASSPQERVATNEKLFF
TRBV5-1,TRBJ1-1,-,CASSVGASMNTEAFF
TRBV19,TRBJ1-6,TRBD1,CASRDRENSPLHF
TRBV7-3,TRBJ1-1,-,CASSLQDRSEAFF
TRBV25-1,TRBJ1-1,-,CASSEWGDGGDTEAFF
TRBV5-8,TRBJ2-7,-,CASSLFGLGTSTYEQYF
TRBV2,TRBJ2-7,-,CASSEQGYYEQYF
TRBV5-5,TRBJ2-7,TRBD2,CASSLAWTSGIYEQYF